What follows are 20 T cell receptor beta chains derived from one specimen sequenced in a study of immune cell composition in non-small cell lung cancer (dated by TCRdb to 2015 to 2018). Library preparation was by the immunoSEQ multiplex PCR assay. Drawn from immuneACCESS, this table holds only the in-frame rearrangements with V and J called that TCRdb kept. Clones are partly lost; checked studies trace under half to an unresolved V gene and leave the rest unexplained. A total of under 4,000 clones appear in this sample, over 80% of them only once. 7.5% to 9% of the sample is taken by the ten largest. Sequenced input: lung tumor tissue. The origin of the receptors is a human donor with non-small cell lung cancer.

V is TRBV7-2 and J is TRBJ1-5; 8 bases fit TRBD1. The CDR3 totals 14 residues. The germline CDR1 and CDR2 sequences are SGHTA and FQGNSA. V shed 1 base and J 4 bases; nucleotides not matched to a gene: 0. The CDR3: CASSLGQGNQPQHF. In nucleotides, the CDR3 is TGTGCCAGCAGCTTAGGACAGGGGAATCAGCCCCAGCATTTT.

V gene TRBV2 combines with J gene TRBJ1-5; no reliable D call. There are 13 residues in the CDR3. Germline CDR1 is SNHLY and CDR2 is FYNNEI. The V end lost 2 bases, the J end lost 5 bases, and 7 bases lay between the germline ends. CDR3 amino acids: CASSESGYQPQHF. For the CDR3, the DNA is TGTGCCAGCAGTGAATCCGGTTATCAGCCCCAGCATTTT.

The CDR3 DNA sequence: TGTGCCAGCAGTGAATCAAGCGGGAGACGGGAGACCCAGTACTTC. It is translated as CASSESSGRRETQYF. The chain carries TRBV25-1 and TRBJ2-5; 8 nucleotides line up with TRBD2. The CDR3 covers 15 residues. Trimming removed 1 base from V and 5 bases from J; junction bases left unmatched: 6. Germline V gene data show CDR1 as MGHDK and CDR2 as SYGVNS.

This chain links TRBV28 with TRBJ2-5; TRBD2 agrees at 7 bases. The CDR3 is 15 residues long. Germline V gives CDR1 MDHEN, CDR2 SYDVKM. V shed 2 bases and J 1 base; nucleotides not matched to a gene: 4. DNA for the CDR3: TGTGCCAGCAGTTTACCAGCGGGAACCCAAGAGACCCAGTACTTC. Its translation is CASSLPAGTQETQYF.

CDR3 sequence reads: CASSRGTGTIAEAFF. The CDR3 DNA sequence: TGTGCCAGCTCACGAGGGACAGGGACAATTGCTGAAGCTTTCTTT. J is TRBJ1-1 and V is TRBV18; TRBD1 matches 9 bases. The CDR3 length is 15 residues. Germline V CDR1 and CDR2: KGHSH, LQKENI. V dropped 4 bases and J dropped 6; count of bases not matched to a gene: 9.

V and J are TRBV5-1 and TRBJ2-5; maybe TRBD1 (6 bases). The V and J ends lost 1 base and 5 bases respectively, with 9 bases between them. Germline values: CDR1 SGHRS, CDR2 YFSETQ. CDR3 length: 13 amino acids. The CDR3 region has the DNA TGCGCCAGCAGCTTGACAGGGTTTGAGACCCAGTACTTC. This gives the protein CASSLTGFETQYF. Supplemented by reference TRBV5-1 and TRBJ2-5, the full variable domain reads KAGVTQTPRYLIKTRGQQVTLSCSPISGHRSVSWYQQTPGQGLQFLFEYFSETQRNKGNFPGRFSGRQFSNSRSEMNVSTLELGDSALYLCASSLTGFETQYFGPGTRLLVL.

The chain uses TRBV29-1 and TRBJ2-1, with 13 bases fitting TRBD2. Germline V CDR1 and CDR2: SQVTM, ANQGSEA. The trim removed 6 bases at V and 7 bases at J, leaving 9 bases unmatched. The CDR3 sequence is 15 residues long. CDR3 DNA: TGCAGCGTACCCGGACTAGCGGGAGTTTGGAATGAGCAGTTCTTC. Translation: CSVPGLAGVWNEQFF.

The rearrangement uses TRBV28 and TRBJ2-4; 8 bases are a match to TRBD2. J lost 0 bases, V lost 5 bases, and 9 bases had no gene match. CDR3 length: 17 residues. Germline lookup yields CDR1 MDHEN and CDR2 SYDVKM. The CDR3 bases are TGTGCCAGCAGTCCGGGGGGGGCCTCTCTAGCCAAAAACATTCAGTACTTC. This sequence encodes CASSPGGASLAKNIQYF.

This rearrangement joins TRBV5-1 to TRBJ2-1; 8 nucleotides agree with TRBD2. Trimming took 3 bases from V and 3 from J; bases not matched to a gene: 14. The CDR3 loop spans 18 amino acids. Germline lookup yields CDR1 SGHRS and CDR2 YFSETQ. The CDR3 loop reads CASSSLGGSLADYNEQFF. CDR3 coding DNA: TGCGCCAGCAGCTCTTTGGGAGGGTCACTAGCGGACTACAATGAGCAGTTCTTC.

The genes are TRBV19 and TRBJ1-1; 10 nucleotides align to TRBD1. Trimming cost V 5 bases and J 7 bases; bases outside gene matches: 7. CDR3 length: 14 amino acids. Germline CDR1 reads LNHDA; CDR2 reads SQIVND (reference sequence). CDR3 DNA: TGTGCCAGTAGTCCACAGACAGGGGGCGGTGAAGCTTTCTTT. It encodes CASSPQTGGGEAFF.

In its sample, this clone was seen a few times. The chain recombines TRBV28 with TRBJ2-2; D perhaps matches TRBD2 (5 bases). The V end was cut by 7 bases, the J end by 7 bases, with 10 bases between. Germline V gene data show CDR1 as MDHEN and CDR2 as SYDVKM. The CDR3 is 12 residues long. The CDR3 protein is CASTPRGGELFF. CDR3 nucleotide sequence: TGTGCCAGCACGCCTCGGGGCGGGGAGCTGTTTTTT.

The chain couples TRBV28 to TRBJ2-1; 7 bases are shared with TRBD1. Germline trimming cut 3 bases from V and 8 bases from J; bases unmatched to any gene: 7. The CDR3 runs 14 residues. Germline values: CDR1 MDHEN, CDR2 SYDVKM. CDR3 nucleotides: TGTGCCAGCAGTTTCGGGACAGATTATGATGAGCAGTTCTTC. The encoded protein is CASSFGTDYDEQFF. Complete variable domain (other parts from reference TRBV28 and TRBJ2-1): DVKVTQSSRYLVKRTGEKVFLECVQDMDHENMFWYRQDPGLGLRLIYFSYDVKMKEKGDIPEGYSVSREKKERFSLILESASTNQTSMYLCASSFGTDYDEQFFGPGTRLTVL.

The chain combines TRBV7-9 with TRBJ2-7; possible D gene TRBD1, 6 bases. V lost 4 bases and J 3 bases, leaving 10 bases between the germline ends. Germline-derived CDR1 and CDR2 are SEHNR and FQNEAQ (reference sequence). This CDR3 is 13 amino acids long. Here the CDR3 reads CASSSEGDYEQYF. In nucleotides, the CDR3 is TGTGCCAGCAGCTCCGAGGGGGACTACGAGCAGTACTTC.

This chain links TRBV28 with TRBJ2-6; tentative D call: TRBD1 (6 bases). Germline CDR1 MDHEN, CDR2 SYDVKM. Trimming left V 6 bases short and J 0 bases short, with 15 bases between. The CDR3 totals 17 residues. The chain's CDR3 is CASSAHTGISGANVLTF. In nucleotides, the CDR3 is TGTGCCAGCAGCGCACACACAGGGATCTCTGGGGCCAACGTCCTGACTTTC. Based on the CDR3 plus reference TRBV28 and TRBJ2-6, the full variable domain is DVKVTQSSRYLVKRTGEKVFLECVQDMDHENMFWYRQDPGLGLRLIYFSYDVKMKEKGDIPEGYSVSREKKERFSLILESASTNQTSMYLCASSAHTGISGANVLTFGAGSRLTVL.

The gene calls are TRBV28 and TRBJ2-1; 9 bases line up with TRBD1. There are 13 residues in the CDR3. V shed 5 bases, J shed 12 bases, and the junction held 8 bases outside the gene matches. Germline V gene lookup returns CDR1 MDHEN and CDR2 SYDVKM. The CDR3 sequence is CASSLSYRGRQFF. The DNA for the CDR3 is TGTGCCAGCAGTCTTTCATACAGGGGGCGGCAGTTCTTC.

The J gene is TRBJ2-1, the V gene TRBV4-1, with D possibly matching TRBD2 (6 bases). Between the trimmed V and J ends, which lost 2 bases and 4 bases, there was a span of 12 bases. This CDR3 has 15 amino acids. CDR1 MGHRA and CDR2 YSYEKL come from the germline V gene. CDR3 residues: CASSQRDAGYNEQFF. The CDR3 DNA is TGCGCCAGCAGCCAACGGGACGCGGGATACAATGAGCAGTTCTTC.

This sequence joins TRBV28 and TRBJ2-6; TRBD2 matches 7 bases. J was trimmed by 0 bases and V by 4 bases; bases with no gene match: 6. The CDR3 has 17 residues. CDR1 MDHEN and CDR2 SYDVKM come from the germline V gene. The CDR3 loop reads CASSSGGGPSGANVLTF. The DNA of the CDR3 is TGTGCCAGCAGTTCTGGCGGGGGACCCTCTGGGGCCAACGTCCTGACTTTC.

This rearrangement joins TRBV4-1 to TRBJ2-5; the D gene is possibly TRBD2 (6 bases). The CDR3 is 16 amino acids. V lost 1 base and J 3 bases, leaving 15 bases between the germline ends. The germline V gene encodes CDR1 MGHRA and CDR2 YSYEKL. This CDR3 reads CASSQVSLGGKETQYF. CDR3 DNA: TGCGCCAGCAGCCAAGTCAGTCTGGGAGGAAAAGAGACCCAGTACTTC.

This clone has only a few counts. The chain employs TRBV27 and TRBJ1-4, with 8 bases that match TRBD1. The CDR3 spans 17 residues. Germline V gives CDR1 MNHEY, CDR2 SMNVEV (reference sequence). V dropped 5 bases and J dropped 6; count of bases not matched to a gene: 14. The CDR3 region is CASSPSGQGAGDEKLFF. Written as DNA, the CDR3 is TGTGCCAGCAGTCCCTCCGGGCAGGGGGCTGGGGATGAAAAACTGTTTTTT.

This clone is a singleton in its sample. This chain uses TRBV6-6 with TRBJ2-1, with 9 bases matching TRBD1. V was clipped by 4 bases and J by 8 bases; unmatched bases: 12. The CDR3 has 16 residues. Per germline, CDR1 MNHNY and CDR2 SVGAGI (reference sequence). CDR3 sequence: CASSSRPGQGIYEQFF. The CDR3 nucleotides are TGTGCCAGCAGTTCCCGACCGGGACAGGGTATATATGAGCAGTTCTTC.